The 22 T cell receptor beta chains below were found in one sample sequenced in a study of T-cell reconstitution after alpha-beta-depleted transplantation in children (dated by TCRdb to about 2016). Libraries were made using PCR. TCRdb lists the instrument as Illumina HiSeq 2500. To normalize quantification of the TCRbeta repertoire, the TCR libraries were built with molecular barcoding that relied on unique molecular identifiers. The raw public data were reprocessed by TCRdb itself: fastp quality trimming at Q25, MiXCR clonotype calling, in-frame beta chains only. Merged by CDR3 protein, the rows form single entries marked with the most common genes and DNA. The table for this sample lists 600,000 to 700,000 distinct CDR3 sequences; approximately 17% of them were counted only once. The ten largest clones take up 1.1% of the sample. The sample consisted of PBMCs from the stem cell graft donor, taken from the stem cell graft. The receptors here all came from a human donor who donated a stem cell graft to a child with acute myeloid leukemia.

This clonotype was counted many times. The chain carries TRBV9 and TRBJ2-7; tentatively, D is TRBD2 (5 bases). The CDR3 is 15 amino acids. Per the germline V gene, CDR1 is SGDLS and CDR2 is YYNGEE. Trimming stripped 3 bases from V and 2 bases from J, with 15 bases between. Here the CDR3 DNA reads TGTGCCAGCAGCGAGGGATCCACGGGGACCTACGAGCAGTACTTC. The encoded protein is CASSEGSTGTYEQYF.

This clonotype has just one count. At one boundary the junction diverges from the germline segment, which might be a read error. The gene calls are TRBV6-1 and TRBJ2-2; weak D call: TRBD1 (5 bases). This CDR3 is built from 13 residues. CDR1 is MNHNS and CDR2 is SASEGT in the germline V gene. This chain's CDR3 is CASKEDNTWELFF. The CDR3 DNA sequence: TGTGCCAGCAAAGAGGACAACACCTGGGAGCTGTTTTTT.

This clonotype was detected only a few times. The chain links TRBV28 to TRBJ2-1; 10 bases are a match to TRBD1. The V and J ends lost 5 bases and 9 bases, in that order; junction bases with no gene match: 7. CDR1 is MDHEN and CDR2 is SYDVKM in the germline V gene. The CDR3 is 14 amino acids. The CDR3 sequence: CASSGRDRGSEQFF. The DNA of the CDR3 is TGTGCCAGCAGTGGCCGGGACAGGGGATCTGAGCAGTTCTTC.

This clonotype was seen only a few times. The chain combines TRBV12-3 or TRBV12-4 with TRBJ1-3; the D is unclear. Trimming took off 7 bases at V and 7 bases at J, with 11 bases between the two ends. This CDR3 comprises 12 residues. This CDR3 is CASKGSGNTIYF. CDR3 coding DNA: TGTGCCAGCAAGGGCAGCGGGAACACCATATATTTT.

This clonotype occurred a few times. CDR3 sequence (DNA): TGTGCCAGCAGCTTAGTAGGTATCGGCTATGGCTACACCTTC. Amino acid sequence: CASSLVGIGYGYTF. The genes are TRBV7-2 and TRBJ1-2; D gene ambiguous. Germline V lookup: CDR1 SGHTA, CDR2 FQGNSA. There are 14 residues in the CDR3. V lost 1 base and J 4 bases, leaving 10 bases between the germline ends.

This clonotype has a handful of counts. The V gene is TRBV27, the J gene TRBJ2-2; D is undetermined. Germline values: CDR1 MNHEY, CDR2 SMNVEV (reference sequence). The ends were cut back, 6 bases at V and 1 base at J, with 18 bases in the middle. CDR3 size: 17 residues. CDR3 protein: CASSLYLGRVNTGELFF. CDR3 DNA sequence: TGTGCCAGCAGCCTTTATCTAGGCAGAGTGAACACCGGGGAGCTGTTTTTT.

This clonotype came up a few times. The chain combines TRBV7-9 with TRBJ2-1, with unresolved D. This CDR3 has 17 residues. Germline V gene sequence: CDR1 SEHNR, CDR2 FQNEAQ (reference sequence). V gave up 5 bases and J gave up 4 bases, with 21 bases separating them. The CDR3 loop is CASSHGPRPSSYNEQFF. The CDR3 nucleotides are TGTGCCAGCAGCCATGGCCCCAGGCCTTCCTCTTACAATGAGCAGTTCTTC. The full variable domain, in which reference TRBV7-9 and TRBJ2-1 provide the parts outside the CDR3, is DTGVSQNPRHKITKRGQNVTFRCDPISEHNRLYWYRQTLGQGPEFLTYFQNEAQLEKSRLLSDRFSAERPKGSFSTLEIQRTEQGDSAMYLCASSHGPRPSSYNEQFFGPGTRLTVL.

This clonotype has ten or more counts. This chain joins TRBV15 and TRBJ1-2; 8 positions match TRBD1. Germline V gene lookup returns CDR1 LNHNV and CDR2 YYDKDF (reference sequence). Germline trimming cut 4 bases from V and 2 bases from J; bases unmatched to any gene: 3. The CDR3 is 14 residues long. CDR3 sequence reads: CATSKDRANYGYTF. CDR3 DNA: TGTGCCACCAGCAAGGACAGGGCCAACTATGGCTACACCTTC.

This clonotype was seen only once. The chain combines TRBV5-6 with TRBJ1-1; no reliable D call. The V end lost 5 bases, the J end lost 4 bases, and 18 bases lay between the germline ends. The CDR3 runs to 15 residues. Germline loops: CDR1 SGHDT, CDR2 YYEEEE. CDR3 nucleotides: TGTGCCAGCAGGCCCGACTCCGACGGCCTCACTGAAGCTTTCTTT. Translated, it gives CASRPDSDGLTEAFF. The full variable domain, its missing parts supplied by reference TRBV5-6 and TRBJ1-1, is DAGVTQSPTHLIKTRGQQVTLRCSPKSGHDTVSWYQQALGQGPQFIFQYYEEEERQRGNFPDRFSGHQFPNYSSELNVNALLLGDSALYLCASRPDSDGLTEAFFGQGTRLTVV.

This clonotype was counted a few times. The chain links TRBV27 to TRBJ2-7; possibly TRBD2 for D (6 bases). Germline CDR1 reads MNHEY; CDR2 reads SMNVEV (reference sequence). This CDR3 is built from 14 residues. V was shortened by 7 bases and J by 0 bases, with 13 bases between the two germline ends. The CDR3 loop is CASNDLGSSYEQYF. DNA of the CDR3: TGTGCCAGCAACGACCTCGGGAGCTCCTACGAGCAGTACTTC.

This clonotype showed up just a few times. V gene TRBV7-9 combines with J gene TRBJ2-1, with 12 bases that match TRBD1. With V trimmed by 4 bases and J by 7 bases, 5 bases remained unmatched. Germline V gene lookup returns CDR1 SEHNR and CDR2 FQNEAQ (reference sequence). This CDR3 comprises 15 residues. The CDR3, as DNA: TGTGCCAGCAGCTCGTGGGACAGGGGGCAGAATGAGCAGTTCTTC. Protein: CASSSWDRGQNEQFF.

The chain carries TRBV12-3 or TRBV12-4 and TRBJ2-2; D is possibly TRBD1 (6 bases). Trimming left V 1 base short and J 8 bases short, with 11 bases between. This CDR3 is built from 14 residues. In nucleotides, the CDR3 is TGTGCCAGCAGTTTAGGGCAGGGGAGAGGGGAGCTGTTTTTT. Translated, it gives CASSLGQGRGELFF.

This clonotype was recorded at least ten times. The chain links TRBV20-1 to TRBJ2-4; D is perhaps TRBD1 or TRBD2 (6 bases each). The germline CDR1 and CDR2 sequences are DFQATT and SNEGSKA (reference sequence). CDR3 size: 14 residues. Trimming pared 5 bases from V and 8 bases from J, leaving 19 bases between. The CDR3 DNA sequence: TGCAGTGCTCCTCCGGGACACCCGGGGGACATTCAGTACTTC. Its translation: CSAPPGHPGDIQYF.

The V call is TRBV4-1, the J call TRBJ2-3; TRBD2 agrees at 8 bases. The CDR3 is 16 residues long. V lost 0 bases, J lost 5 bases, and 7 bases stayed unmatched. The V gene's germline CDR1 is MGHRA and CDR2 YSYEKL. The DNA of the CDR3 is TGCGCCAGCAGCCAAGAACGGGGGGGCGGATTAGATACGCAGTATTTT. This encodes CASSQERGGGLDTQYF.

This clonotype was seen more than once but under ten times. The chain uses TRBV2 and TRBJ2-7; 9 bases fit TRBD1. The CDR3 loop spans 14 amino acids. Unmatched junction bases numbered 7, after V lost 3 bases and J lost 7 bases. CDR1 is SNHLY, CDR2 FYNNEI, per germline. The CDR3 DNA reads TGTGCCAGCAGTGAGCTACAGGGGGCAAGAGAGCAGTACGTC. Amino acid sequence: CASSELQGAREQYV.

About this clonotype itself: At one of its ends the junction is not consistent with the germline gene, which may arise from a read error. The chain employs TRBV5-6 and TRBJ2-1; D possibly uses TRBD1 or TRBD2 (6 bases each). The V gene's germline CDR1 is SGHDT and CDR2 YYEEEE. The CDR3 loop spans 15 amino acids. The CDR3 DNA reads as TGTGCCAGCAGATTGGGGCAGGGGAGGCTCAATGAGCAGTTCTTC. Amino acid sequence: CASRLGQGRLNEQFF. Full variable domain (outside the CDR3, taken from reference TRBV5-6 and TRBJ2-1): DAGVTQSPTHLIKTRGQQVTLRCSPKSGHDTVSWYQQALGQGPQFIFQYYEEEERQRGNFPDRFSGHQFPNYSSELNVNALLLGDSALYLCASRLGQGRLNEQFFGPGTRLTVL.

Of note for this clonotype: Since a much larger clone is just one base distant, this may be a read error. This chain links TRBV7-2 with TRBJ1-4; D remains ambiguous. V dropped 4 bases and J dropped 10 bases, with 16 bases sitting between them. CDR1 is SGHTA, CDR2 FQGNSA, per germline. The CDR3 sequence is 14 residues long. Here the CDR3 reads CASSSSWACGKLFF. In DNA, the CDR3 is TGTGCCAGCAGCTCCTCTTGGGCCTGTGGAAAACTGTTTTTT.

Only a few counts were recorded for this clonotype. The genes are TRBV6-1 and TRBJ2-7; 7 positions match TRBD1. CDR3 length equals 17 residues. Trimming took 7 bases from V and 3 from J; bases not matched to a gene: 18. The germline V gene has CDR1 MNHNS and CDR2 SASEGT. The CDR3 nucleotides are TGTGCCAGCAACGAAAGGGGGCCGGGATACCGGGTCTACGAGCAGTACTTC. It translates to CASNERGPGYRVYEQYF.

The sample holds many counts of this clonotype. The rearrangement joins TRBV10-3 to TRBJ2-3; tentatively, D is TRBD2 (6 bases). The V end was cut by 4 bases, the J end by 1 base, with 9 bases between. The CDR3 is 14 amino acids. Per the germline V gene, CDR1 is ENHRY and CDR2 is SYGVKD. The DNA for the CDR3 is TGTGCCATCAGTGGTGGAGGGGGCACAGATACGCAGTATTTT. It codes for CAISGGGGTDTQYF.

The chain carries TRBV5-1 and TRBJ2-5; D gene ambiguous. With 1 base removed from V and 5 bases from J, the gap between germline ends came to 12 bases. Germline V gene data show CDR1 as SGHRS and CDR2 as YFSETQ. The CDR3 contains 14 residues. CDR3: CASSLWGFMETQYF. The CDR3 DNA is TGCGCCAGCAGCTTGTGGGGTTTCATGGAGACCCAGTACTTC. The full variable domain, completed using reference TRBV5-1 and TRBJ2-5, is KAGVTQTPRYLIKTRGQQVTLSCSPISGHRSVSWYQQTPGQGLQFLFEYFSETQRNKGNFPGRFSGRQFSNSRSEMNVSTLELGDSALYLCASSLWGFMETQYFGPGTRLLVL.

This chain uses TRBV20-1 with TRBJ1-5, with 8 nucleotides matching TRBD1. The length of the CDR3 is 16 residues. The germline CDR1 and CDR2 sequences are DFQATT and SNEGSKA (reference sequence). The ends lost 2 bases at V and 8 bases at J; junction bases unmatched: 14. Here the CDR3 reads CSARRGTDRAREPQHF. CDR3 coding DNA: TGCAGTGCTAGAAGGGGAACGGACAGGGCCCGAGAGCCCCAGCATTTT.

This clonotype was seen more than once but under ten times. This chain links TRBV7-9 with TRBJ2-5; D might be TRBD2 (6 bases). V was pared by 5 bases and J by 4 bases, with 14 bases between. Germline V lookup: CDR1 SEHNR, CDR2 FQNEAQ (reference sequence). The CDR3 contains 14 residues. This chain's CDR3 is CASSRMEGGETQYF. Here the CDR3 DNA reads TGTGCCAGCAGCCGTATGGAGGGCGGAGAGACCCAGTACTTC.